This T cell receptor beta chain comes out of a study of control samples from healthy donors and cancer patients. Germline values: CDR1 MDHEN, CDR2 SYDVKM. There are 16 residues in the CDR3. The trim removed 5 bases at V and 2 bases at J, leaving 8 bases unmatched. Produced via immunoSEQ multiplex PCR; TCRdb's table is partial and in-frame only. The sample lists 98,000 or so clones; almost 85% were seen once. The receptor comes from a man aged 18 to 35 in good health. Sequenced: blood. This chain joins TRBV28 and TRBJ2-2, with TRBD1 identical over 7 bases. DNA for the CDR3: TGTGCCAGCAGTCCAAACCAGGGGGTAAACACCGGGGAGCTGTTTTTT. It specifies CASSPNQGVNTGELFF.